A single sample is the source of the 29 T cell receptor beta chains below, sequenced in a study of immune heterogeneity within non-small cell lung tumors. Bulk tumor genomic DNA constituted the template, at roughly 660 ng per sample. Biopsies, several per primary tumor and spaced far apart, were collected during surgery. It was patients with untreated, newly diagnosed non-small cell lung cancer who underwent curative surgery. Multiplex PCR amplified TCR beta CDR3 with 32 V and 13 J primers. TCRdb re-analysed the multiplex PCR reads in MiXCR, keeping a single row per CDR3 protein. The sample records 6,000 to 8,500 distinct CDR3 sequences, under 25% being singletons. Sequenced sample: lung tumor tissue. These receptor sequences come from a man between 60 and 70 years old with non-small cell lung cancer.

This clonotype appeared many times. This sequence joins TRBV7-9 and TRBJ1-2; D unclear. The ends were cut back, 5 bases at V and 5 bases at J, with 18 bases in the middle. Germline V CDR1 and CDR2: SEHNR, FQNEAQ (reference sequence). The CDR3 runs 15 residues. CDR3 protein: CASSPSGPSTYGYTF. DNA for the CDR3: TGTGCCAGCAGCCCATCGGGCCCTTCTACTTATGGCTACACCTTC. Together with reference TRBV7-9 and TRBJ1-2, the CDR3 gives the full variable domain: DTGVSQNPRHKITKRGQNVTFRCDPISEHNRLYWYRQTLGQGPEFLTYFQNEAQLEKSRLLSDRFSAERPKGSFSTLEIQRTEQGDSAMYLCASSPSGPSTYGYTFGSGTRLTVV.

The table lists this clonotype with many counts. The chain couples TRBV12-3 or TRBV12-4 to TRBJ2-1; 7 bases map to TRBD1. The V gene end was trimmed by 4 bases and the J gene end by 7 bases; junction bases not matched to a gene: 1. The CDR3 extends over 12 amino acids. The CDR3, as DNA: TGTGCCAGCAGTTACAGGGGTAATGAGCAGTTCTTC. The encoded protein is CASSYRGNEQFF.

This clonotype is deemed medium-sized. This rearrangement joins TRBV5-1 to TRBJ2-7; D not resolved. Germline V gene lookup returns CDR1 SGHRS and CDR2 YFSETQ. The CDR3 runs 15 residues. V was shortened by 0 bases and J by 3 bases, with 13 bases between the two germline ends. The CDR3, as DNA: TGCGCCAGCAGCTTGGCGGCCTGGGTCTTCTACGAGCAGTACTTC. Its translation: CASSLAAWVFYEQYF.

This clonotype showed up many times. The chain joins TRBV10-3 to TRBJ2-3; 8 bases match TRBD1. The V gene's germline CDR1 is ENHRY and CDR2 SYGVKD. This CDR3 has 16 residues. The V and J ends lost 5 bases and 5 bases, in that order; junction bases with no gene match: 12. The CDR3 region is CAISSGTGSREDTQYF. Here the CDR3 DNA reads TGTGCCATCAGTTCCGGGACAGGTTCAAGGGAAGATACGCAGTATTTT.

Points on this clonotype: A much more abundant neighbour one base away suggests this may be a read error. V and J are TRBV11-3 and TRBJ2-1; D is uncertain. The V gene's germline CDR1 is SGHNT and CDR2 YENEEA. Trimming cost V 5 bases and J 4 bases, with 12 bases left between them. The CDR3 covers 14 residues. The CDR3 sequence is CASSPDGRYNEQFF. DNA of the CDR3: TGTGCCAGCAGCCCGGACGGCCGTTACAATGAGCAGTTCTTC.

Turning to this clonotype: Since a much larger clone is just one base distant, this may be a read error. The V call is TRBV15, the J call TRBJ2-7, with D possibly matching TRBD1 (6 bases). This CDR3 comprises 15 residues. V was clipped by 0 bases and J by 1 base, with 10 bases between them. Germline V gene sequence: CDR1 LNHNV, CDR2 YYDKDF (reference sequence). In nucleotides, the CDR3 is TGTGCCACCAGCAGAGATGGACAGAAATCCTACGAGCAGTACTTC. This encodes CATSRDGQKSYEQYF.

The rearrangement links TRBV19 to TRBJ2-7, with 9 positions matching TRBD1. Germline trimming cut 6 bases from V and 3 bases from J; bases unmatched to any gene: 3. Germline lookup yields CDR1 LNHDA and CDR2 SQIVND (reference sequence). This CDR3 comprises 13 residues. CDR3 residues: CASRGTGSYEQYF. Written as DNA, the CDR3 is TGTGCCAGTAGGGGGACAGGGAGCTACGAGCAGTACTTC.

By its share, this clonotype is medium-sized. The V and J genes are TRBV2 and TRBJ2-7; 8 bases align to TRBD1. Trimming took 7 bases from V and 1 from J; bases not matched to a gene: 9. This CDR3 is 15 amino acids long. Germline CDR1 SNHLY, CDR2 FYNNEI. The CDR3 loop is CASNPGQAFSYEQYF. The DNA for the CDR3 is TGTGCCAGCAATCCGGGACAGGCCTTTTCCTACGAGCAGTACTTC. Full variable domain (rest looked up from reference TRBV2 and TRBJ2-7): EPEVTQTPSHQVTQMGQEVILRCVPISNHLYFYWYRQILGQKVEFLVSFYNNEISEKSEIFDDQFSVERPDGSNFTLKIRSTKLEDSAMYFCASNPGQAFSYEQYFGPGTRLTVT.

In its sample, this clonotype ranks as medium-sized (0.01 to 0.1%). J is TRBJ2-1 and V is TRBV4-2; 7 bases are a match to TRBD2. This CDR3 is built from 15 residues. Unmatched junction bases numbered 4, after V lost 1 base and J lost 4 bases. Germline values: CDR1 LGHNA, CDR2 YNFKEQ. The CDR3 region has the DNA TGTGCCAGCAGCCAAGCTAGCGGACATTACAATGAGCAGTTCTTC. Translation gives CASSQASGHYNEQFF.

By share of the sample, this clonotype is medium-sized. The rearrangement uses TRBV12-3 or TRBV12-4 and TRBJ2-3; 10 bases are a match to TRBD2. This CDR3 has 16 amino acids. Trimming took 6 bases from V and 2 from J; bases not matched to a gene: 8. The CDR3 protein is CASRPLAGEVTDTQYF. Written as DNA, the CDR3 is TGTGCCAGCAGACCTCTAGCGGGAGAGGTCACAGATACGCAGTATTTT.

Only a few counts were recorded for this clonotype. A much larger clone lies a single base off, so this may be a read error. This sequence joins TRBV20-1 and TRBJ2-3, with TRBD2 matching over 8 bases. After removal of 8 bases from V and 4 bases from J, the junction contained 11 bases not matched to a gene. Germline lookup yields CDR1 DFQATT and CDR2 SNEGSKA (reference sequence). This CDR3 contains 14 residues. This CDR3 is CSPNTGGDSDTQYF. For the CDR3, the DNA is TGCAGTCCTAATACGGGAGGGGATTCAGATACGCAGTATTTT.

This clonotype occurred many times. The chain has TRBV5-1 and TRBJ2-1; weak D call: TRBD1 (6 bases). Germline CDR1 reads SGHRS; CDR2 reads YFSETQ. The CDR3 is made up of 15 amino acids. V lost 0 bases and J lost 5, with 12 bases in between. The DNA for the CDR3 is TGCGCCAGCAGCTTGGAAGGGACACGAGACAATGAGCAGTTCTTC. Protein sequence: CASSLEGTRDNEQFF.

V and J are TRBV18 and TRBJ1-3; a weak D match, TRBD1 (5 bases). Germline assignment: CDR1 KGHSH and CDR2 LQKENI. Trimming removed 9 bases at V and 5 bases at J, with 11 bases between. The CDR3 covers 12 residues. The DNA of the CDR3 is TGTGCCAGTACGACAGACAGAAACACCATATATTTT. Protein: CASTTDRNTIYF.

This clonotype counts as medium-sized. This sequence joins TRBV28 and TRBJ2-1; 12 bases fit TRBD2. V lost 3 bases and J lost 9; bases outside the gene matches: 6. CDR1 is MDHEN, CDR2 SYDVKM, per germline. The CDR3 totals 15 residues. Here the CDR3 DNA reads TGTGCCAGCAGTTTTAGACTAGCGGGAGTTCTTGAGCAGTTCTTC. Translating gives CASSFRLAGVLEQFF.

On this clonotype itself: This may arise from a read error, as a much more abundant clone is one base away. The J gene is TRBJ2-5, the V gene TRBV10-1; D might be TRBD2 (5 bases). CDR3 length: 13 amino acids. Per the germline V gene, CDR1 is WNHNN and CDR2 is SYGVQD (reference sequence). The germline V and J ends were trimmed by 8 bases and 4 bases, with 14 bases remaining between them. The CDR3, as DNA: TGCGCCAGCCAAGCGGTGGGCCGAGAGACCCAGTACTTC. This translates into CASQAVGRETQYF.

Comment on this clonotype: With a much larger clone just one base away, this may be a read error. The chain is built from TRBV28 and TRBJ2-2; D remains ambiguous. This CDR3 is built from 14 residues. V was pared by 9 bases and J by 0 bases, with 11 bases between. Germline V gives CDR1 MDHEN, CDR2 SYDVKM. The CDR3 bases are TGTGCCAGAAGAAAGAATACGAACACCGGGGAGCTGTTTTTT. Its protein product is CARRKNTNTGELFF.

For this clonotype: This sequence may be a read error, since a much larger clone differs from it by one base. J is TRBJ1-1 and V is TRBV6-5; D unresolved. The CDR3 is 13 residues long. Germline-derived CDR1 and CDR2 are MNHEY and SVGAGI. The CDR3 DNA reads TGTGCCAGCAGCTACTGGCGAAACACTGAAGCTTTCTTT. It yields the protein CASSYWRNTEAFF.

By share, this clonotype counts as medium-sized (0.01 to 0.1%). This CDR3 reads CASSLQGAKYQPQHF. The CDR3 coding sequence is TGTGCCAGCAGTTTACAGGGAGCGAAGTATCAGCCCCAGCATTTT. The chain recombines TRBV28 with TRBJ1-5, with D possibly being TRBD1 (5 bases). The ends were cut back, 2 bases at V and 5 bases at J, with 13 bases in the middle. This CDR3 region has 15 residues. Germline CDR1 reads MDHEN; CDR2 reads SYDVKM.

This clonotype is medium-sized by share. V is TRBV6-5 and J is TRBJ2-1; the D gene is possibly TRBD1 (8 bases). Trimming left V 2 bases short and J 7 bases short, with 21 bases between. CDR1 and CDR2 (germline): MNHEY, SVGAGI. This CDR3 has 17 residues. The CDR3 DNA is TGTGCCAGCAGTTACGATCTTGTAGACAGGGGAGGGAATGAGCAGTTCTTC. Amino acids: CASSYDLVDRGGNEQFF.

This clonotype has at least ten counts. The chain joins TRBV5-5 to TRBJ2-2; D not certain. The V gene lost 4 bases and the J gene lost 3 bases, with 7 bases spanning the gap. Germline V CDR1 and CDR2: SGHKS, YYEKEE (reference sequence). The CDR3 totals 13 residues. The CDR3 region has the DNA TGTGCCAGCAGCGGGCTTTACACCGGGGAGCTGTTTTTT. Translation gives CASSGLYTGELFF.

To note about this clonotype: Sequence at one end of the junction differs from germline and may be a read error. The gene calls are TRBV7-8 and TRBJ2-1, with D uncertain. Germline CDR1 and CDR2: SGHVS and FQNEAQ. The CDR3 has 17 amino acids. CDR3 nucleotide sequence: TGTGCCAGGAGCTCACACCCCGACCGGCGAGTTGGGAATGAGCAGTTCTTC. It codes for CARSSHPDRRVGNEQFF.

This clonotype appeared many times. This chain uses TRBV20-1 with TRBJ2-5; the D gene is possibly TRBD1 (5 bases). The germline CDR1 and CDR2 sequences are DFQATT and SNEGSKA (reference sequence). The ends were cut back, 0 bases at V and 5 bases at J, with 10 bases in the middle. The CDR3 is 13 residues long. The CDR3 coding sequence is TGCAGTGCTAGAGATGGGGCTTGGGAGACCCAGTACTTC. It translates to CSARDGAWETQYF.

The sample holds many counts of this clonotype. V is TRBV5-4 and J is TRBJ2-5; weak D call: TRBD2 (6 bases). This CDR3 spans 15 amino acids. The germline CDR1 and CDR2 sequences are SGHNT and YYREEE (reference sequence). V was clipped by 5 bases and J by 0 bases, with 14 bases between them. The CDR3 here is CASSRTRDYQETQYF. The CDR3 DNA reads as TGTGCCAGCAGTCGAACCCGGGACTACCAAGAGACCCAGTACTTC.

In its sample, this clonotype is medium-sized. The chain combines TRBV12-3 or TRBV12-4 with TRBJ1-4, with D tentatively TRBD1 (5 bases). Trimming stripped 3 bases from V and 3 bases from J, with 8 bases between. This CDR3 has 14 amino acids. The CDR3 DNA sequence: TGTGCCAGCAGTTTGGGACGTCCTAATGAAAAACTGTTTTTT. Residues: CASSLGRPNEKLFF.

A remark on this clonotype: Lacking the conserved final phenylalanine or tryptophan, this CDR3 likely reflects a read error. This chain joins TRBV20-1 and TRBJ2-1; D may be TRBD1 or TRBD2 (6 bases each). From germline, CDR1 is DFQATT and CDR2 SNEGSKA (reference sequence). The CDR3 runs 19 residues. Trimming pared 5 bases from V and 3 bases from J, leaving 29 bases between. CDR3 DNA sequence: TGCAGTGCTGGCAGATGGGGGGCGACCTCGCTACACTACTACAATGAGCAGTTCCCC. It yields the protein CSAGRWGATSLHYYNEQFP.

By share, this clonotype ranks as medium-sized. This chain uses TRBV6-1 with TRBJ2-1, with TRBD1 matching 11 bases. Losses at the gene ends were 0 bases for V and 7 bases for J; bases not matched to a gene: 11. Germline V gene lookup returns CDR1 MNHNS and CDR2 SASEGT. The CDR3 spans 18 residues. CDR3 residues: CASSEAGTGGLGGNEQFF. DNA for the CDR3: TGTGCCAGCAGTGAAGCTGGGACAGGGGGGTTAGGTGGTAATGAGCAGTTCTTC.

This clonotype is classed as medium-sized. V is TRBV5-1 and J is TRBJ2-3, with 7 bases that match TRBD1. Per germline, CDR1 SGHRS and CDR2 YFSETQ. J lost 2 bases, V lost 0 bases, and 3 bases had no gene match. The CDR3 covers 15 residues. CDR3: CASSLDRGNTDTQYF. The CDR3 DNA is TGCGCCAGCAGCTTGGACAGGGGAAACACAGATACGCAGTATTTT.

This clonotype was recorded many times. A read error may produce the germline difference seen at one junction end. The chain employs TRBV19 and TRBJ1-5; no clear D gene. This CDR3 region has 16 residues. Looked up from germline, CDR1 is LNHDA and CDR2 is SQIVND (reference sequence). CDR3 in amino acids: CASRSHVVHSDQPQHF. The CDR3 DNA sequence: TGTGCCAGTAGATCCCATGTTGTACATAGCGATCAGCCCCAGCATTTT.

With regard to this clonotype: Since a much larger clone is just one base distant, this may be a read error. The V gene is TRBV7-3, the J gene TRBJ2-5; 8 bases fit TRBD2. This CDR3 region has 15 residues. Unmatched junction bases numbered 5, after V lost 0 bases and J lost 5 bases. In germline, CDR1 is SGHTA, CDR2 FQGTGA. The CDR3 here is CASSLTSGGWETQYF. As DNA, the CDR3 is TGTGCCAGCAGCTTAACGAGCGGGGGCTGGGAGACCCAGTACTTC.